This record concerns one TCR beta chain sequence. Its specificity is unknown. The assay was immunoSEQ multiplex PCR, and TCRdb's table has in-frame clones only and misses some. Of roughly 2 million clones listed, approximately 95% are singletons. The record originates from a study of shared clonotypes between healthy human individuals. General study points: Inspection by rarefaction showed sorted-subset sequencing to be incomplete despite large depth.

There are 12 residues in the CDR3. Trimming took 6 bases from V and 3 from J, leaving 7 bases between them. The germline gives CDR1 MNHNY, CDR2 SVGAGI (reference sequence). This TCR was recovered from a man between 18 and 35 years old in good health. Sequenced material: naive CD4+ T cells sorted from blood. Subset: CD45RA+ positively selected. The chain combines TRBV6-6 with TRBJ2-3; no reliable D call. CDR3 nucleotides: TGTGCCAGCAGCCTCATTACAGATACGCAGTATTTT. Its translation: CASSLITDTQYF.